This T cell receptor (beta chain) was documented in a study of TIL therapy for anti-PD-1-resistant metastatic lung cancer. This clone was found a few times. The libraries were made with immunoSEQ v3. Generated by immunoSEQ multiplex PCR, the TCRdb table keeps only in-frame clones and is missing some. The top ten clones hold more than 4.5% of a sample with tens of thousands of clones, around 86% of them seen once. Between the trimmed V and J ends, which lost 0 bases and 0 bases, there was a span of 6 bases. There are 15 residues in the CDR3. In germline, CDR1 is KGHDR, CDR2 SFDVKD. The time point here: pre-treatment sample, taken before nivolumab and TIL therapy.

Sequencing used blood, obtained at baseline. The chain carries TRBV24-1 and TRBJ2-3; TRBD2 might be the D (6 bases). The TCR sequence derives from a person aged 25-80 years with non-small cell lung cancer. CDR3 loop: CATSDLRESTDTQYF. DNA for the CDR3: TGTGCCACCAGTGATTTGCGGGAGAGCACAGATACGCAGTATTTT.